This record covers a single TCR beta chain. No antigen is known for it. No clone much larger than this one lies a single base away; base qualities are absent. The library was prepared using 5' RACE. Sequencing took place on an Illumina HiSeq 2500. A second PCR of roughly 6 to 12 cycles was run with a J-beta primer mix and a sample-barcoded 5' primer. A template-switch 5' adaptor carrying 12 random nucleotides introduced a unique molecular identifier onto each TCR beta cDNA molecule. Each sample yielded at least 2.5 million CDR3-containing paired-end reads. First-strand cDNA synthesis was performed from all RNA using the Mint cDNA synthesis kit, with priming by a TRBC-specific oligonucleotide. All cDNA was treated with uracil-DNA glycosylase and then went through a first 18-cycle PCR with the universal primers M1SS and BC2_uni_R. In the paper's pipeline: For normalization, 1 million high-quality reads, each with a distinct molecular identifier, were randomly selected from each sample. Reads with shared molecular identifiers were discarded instead of being binned into consensus sequences. MiTCR, run with a Q25 quality threshold and the strictest error-elimination algorithm, handled CDR3 identification, clonotype clustering and error correction. A nonparametric unseen species model with Euler transformation was used to estimate a lower bound on total TCR beta diversity. The raw public reads went through TCRdb reprocessing: fastp at Q25, MiXCR clone calling, in-frame beta chains kept. Each CDR3 protein gets just one entry, which takes the most common genes and DNA from the rows behind it. Here the V and J calls rest on TCRdb's processing, not on the authors' analysis. The sample table contains over a million distinct CDR3 sequences; only one count was recorded for more than 35% of them. Clones ranked in the top ten supply about 19% of the sample.

CDR1 and CDR2 were assigned from the germline V gene (reference sequence) as MNHEY and SMNVEV. Inclusive of the bounding cysteine and phenylalanine, the CDR3 is 17 residues long. The DNA shown is the 51-base CDR3, in frame from base 1. V loses 4 bases at its end and J loses 8 bases; junction bases beyond the gene matches: 17. This sample was taken from a study of blood T cells in healthy people across ages (dated by TCRdb to 2014 to 2015). About the study as a whole: Template switching captured roughly one uniquely barcoded TCR beta cDNA molecule per two T cells in model experiments. Using deep sequencing normalized with unique cDNA molecular identifiers, the study measured how TCR beta repertoire diversity changes with age. The donors were split into four age groups: young (average around 15 years), middle-aged (about 40), aged (about 62) and long-lived (over 80). To avoid experimental bias, donors of different ages were randomly spread across the sequencing lanes. Using the same blood draw, the study looked at two additional independent replicas of 1 million unique cDNA reads for two donors, one aged 18 to 30 and the other aged 80 or older. What the authors observed across the whole study: Estimates of total diversity from one million sequenced T cells were regarded as lower bounds and underestimates. Compared with the aged group, the long-lived group had more naive CD4+ T cells, fewer expanded clones and increased TCR diversity, suggesting age selection. Observed TCR beta diversity per million T cells fell roughly linearly with age, and a significant reduction was already apparent by age roughly 40. Conclusive comparison of naive and antigen-experienced compartments was prevented by the profiling of bulk unsorted PBMCs. A strong correlation was found between observed TCR beta diversity and the percentage of naive T cells measured by flow cytometry. Because donor CMV infection status was unknown, age-related changes in expanded clonotypes were potentially confounded.

The donors were some 39 Caucasian individuals from Russia, aged roughly 6 to 90 years, who were systemically healthy. Each donor gave about 11 milliliters of peripheral blood, drawn into EDTA-treated Vacutainer tubes. PBMCs were isolated by Ficoll-Paque density-gradient centrifugation, with at least 7 million obtained per sample. Total RNA was extracted from PBMCs with Trizol reagent, with at least 5 micrograms obtained per sample. The percentages of naive CD45RAhigh/CD27high T cells were determined by flow cytometry on a PBMC aliquot from every donor. The sequence came from a woman aged 55-69 years in good health. Recombination joined TRBV27 with TRBJ2-1; TRBD2 matches 7 bases in the middle. The sequenced sample was blood. The DNA reads as follows: TGTGCCAGCAGTTCCCTAATGAGCGGGACTGGTAGGGATGAGCAGTTCTTC. The resulting protein is CASSSLMSGTGRDEQFF.